The 20 T cell receptor beta chains below come from one sample, sequenced in a study of blood T cell repertoires in COVID-19. Repertoires were generated with immunoSEQ multiplex PCR, while TCRdb's copy carries only in-frame clones and drops some. The repertoire has around 97,000 clones, 70% to 85% of them found once; the top ten carry about 10%. Source material: peripheral blood. Source of these receptors: a man between 65 and 85 years old with acute or convalescent COVID-19.

This clone showed up just a few times. CDR3 residues: CASSSTGQGAGEKLFF. DNA for the CDR3: TGCGCCAGCAGCTCGACCGGACAGGGGGCCGGGGAAAAACTGTTTTTT. The chain combines TRBV5-1 with TRBJ1-4; TRBD1 aligns across 11 bases. Trimming cost V 3 bases and J 8 bases; bases outside gene matches: 9. The CDR3 extends over 16 amino acids. Germline V gene lookup returns CDR1 SGHRS and CDR2 YFSETQ. Full variable domain (remainder filled in from reference TRBV5-1 and TRBJ1-4): KAGVTQTPRYLIKTRGQQVTLSCSPISGHRSVSWYQQTPGQGLQFLFEYFSETQRNKGNFPGRFSGRQFSNSRSEMNVSTLELGDSALYLCASSSTGQGAGEKLFFGSGTQLSVL.

The V gene is TRBV4-1, the J gene TRBJ2-3; 12 bases fit TRBD2. The CDR3 sequence is 18 residues long. Germline CDR1 is MGHRA and CDR2 is YSYEKL. J lost 3 bases, V lost 1 base, and 8 bases had no gene match. The CDR3 coding sequence is TGCGCCAGCAGCCAAGCTCAGACTCTAGCGGGAGGGACAGATACGCAGTATTTT. This gives the protein CASSQAQTLAGGTDTQYF.

V and J are TRBV9 and TRBJ2-1, with 7 bases that match TRBD1. Germline loops: CDR1 SGDLS, CDR2 YYNGEE. J lost 9 bases, V lost 0 bases, and 6 bases had no gene match. This CDR3 has 14 amino acids. The CDR3: CASSVGQGVGEQFF. CDR3 DNA: TGTGCCAGCAGCGTAGGACAGGGAGTCGGTGAGCAGTTCTTC.

This clone was seen a few times. The sample has other DNA sequences that encode this CDR3 too. This chain joins TRBV14 and TRBJ1-4; possible D gene TRBD1, 6 bases. This CDR3 has 13 residues. Looked up from germline, CDR1 is SGHDN and CDR2 is FVKESK. The V gene lost 3 bases and the J gene lost 5 bases, with 7 bases spanning the gap. The CDR3 DNA reads as TGTGCCAGCAGCCAGGGACAAAATGAAAAACTGTTTTTT. Its translation is CASSQGQNEKLFF.

The chain is built from TRBV6-5 and TRBJ2-3; perhaps TRBD2 as D (6 bases). The CDR3 totals 15 residues. V lost 2 bases and J lost 2, with 11 bases in between. Germline V gene sequence: CDR1 MNHEY, CDR2 SVGAGI. CDR3 DNA: TGTGCCAGCAGTTACGGCGCGGGGTACACAGATACGCAGTATTTT. Translated: CASSYGAGYTDTQYF.

The chain links TRBV7-6 to TRBJ2-3, with 10 bases that match TRBD2. The V and J ends lost 3 bases and 3 bases, in that order; junction bases with no gene match: 6. Germline CDR1 and CDR2: SGHVS and FNYEAQ. The CDR3 length is 16 residues. This chain's CDR3 is CASSLRPSGSTDTQYF. CDR3 DNA: TGTGCCAGCAGCTTGCGACCTAGCGGGAGTACAGATACGCAGTATTTT.

The chain joins TRBV4-2 to TRBJ2-1, with 8 bases aligning to TRBD2. From germline, CDR1 is LGHNA and CDR2 YNFKEQ. Trimming took 0 bases from V and 2 from J; bases not matched to a gene: 12. The CDR3 is 19 amino acids. CDR3 coding DNA: TGTGCCAGCAGCCAAGATCTTGGATCGGGGGGGGCGGCCTACAATGAGCAGTTCTTC. As protein: CASSQDLGSGGAAYNEQFF.

This chain links TRBV24-1 with TRBJ1-5; D call uncertain. The germline gives CDR1 KGHDR, CDR2 SFDVKD. Trimming removed 1 base from V and 4 bases from J, with 10 bases in between. This CDR3 has 15 residues. CDR3 nucleotides: TGTGCCACCAGTGATTTAACGGAACTAAATCAGCCCCAGCATTTT. Translating it yields CATSDLTELNQPQHF.

The CDR3 DNA follows: TGTGCCAGCAGCTTAGATTTTGGGTCACTAGCGGGGAAGTTCTTC. Translated: CASSLDFGSLAGKFF. This sequence joins TRBV11-2 and TRBJ2-1; 10 nucleotides line up with TRBD2. Looked up from germline, CDR1 is SGHAT and CDR2 is FQNNGV. This CDR3 region has 15 residues. V trimming: 0 bases; J trimming: 14 bases; junction bases outside the gene matches: 10.

This clone appeared once. This sequence joins TRBV3-1 (or the pseudogene TRBV3-2) and TRBJ2-7, with 11 bases lining up with TRBD1. Losses at the gene ends were 4 bases for V and 3 bases for J; bases not matched to a gene: 5. The V gene's germline CDR1 is LGHDT and CDR2 YNNKEL (reference sequence). The CDR3 runs 15 residues. The CDR3 nucleotides are TGTGCCAGCAGCCCCGGGACAGGGGGATTCTACGAGCAGTACTTC. Its protein product is CASSPGTGGFYEQYF.

This clone was counted only a few times. The chain carries TRBV7-8 and TRBJ1-2; 8 bases line up with TRBD1. V trimming: 0 bases; J trimming: 8 bases; junction bases outside the gene matches: 8. This CDR3 contains 15 residues. The germline CDR1 and CDR2 sequences are SGHVS and FQNEAQ. CDR3 sequence reads: CASSLASQGAGGYTF. The CDR3 nucleotides read TGTGCCAGCAGCTTAGCGTCCCAGGGGGCAGGGGGCTACACCTTC. Complete variable domain (other parts from reference TRBV7-8 and TRBJ1-2): GAGVSQSPRYKVAKRGQDVALRCDPISGHVSLFWYQQALGQGPEFLTYFQNEAQLDKSGLPSDRFFAERPEGSVSTLKIQRTQQEDSAVYLCASSLASQGAGGYTFGSGTRLTVV.

The chain joins TRBV28 to TRBJ2-2, with D perhaps matching TRBD2 (6 bases). This CDR3 has 14 amino acids. Looked up from germline, CDR1 is MDHEN and CDR2 is SYDVKM. Trimming shortened V by 8 bases and J by 5 bases, and 15 bases separated the two germline ends. CDR3 residues: CASSPGGETGELFF. CDR3 coding DNA: TGTGCCAGCTCCCCCGGCGGGGAGACCGGGGAGCTGTTTTTT.

The rearrangement joins TRBV5-1 to TRBJ2-3; TRBD2 aligns across 8 bases. CDR1 is SGHRS, CDR2 YFSETQ, per germline. The CDR3 totals 15 residues. After removal of 4 bases from V and 4 bases from J, the junction contained 8 bases not matched to a gene. CDR3 loop: CASSKKAGEADTQYF. CDR3 in DNA: TGCGCCAGCAGCAAAAAAGCGGGGGAGGCAGATACGCAGTATTTT.

The CDR3 is CASRSHGTSGRETQYF. CDR3 DNA sequence: TGTGCCAGTCGGAGCCACGGGACTAGCGGGCGTGAGACCCAGTACTTC. The chain uses TRBV3-1 (or the pseudogene TRBV3-2) and TRBJ2-5; 12 bases line up with TRBD2. There are 16 residues in the CDR3. CDR1 is LGHDT, CDR2 YNNKEL, per germline (reference sequence). V dropped 9 bases and J dropped 5; count of bases not matched to a gene: 13.

The J gene is TRBJ1-2, the V gene TRBV30; TRBD1 matches at 8 bases. From germline, CDR1 is GTSNPN and CDR2 SVGIG (reference sequence). There are 13 residues in the CDR3. V lost 3 bases to trimming and J lost 5 bases; unmatched junction nucleotides: 5. In DNA form, the CDR3 reads TGTGCCTGGAGGGACAGGGCACCTTATGGCTACACCTTC. It yields the protein CAWRDRAPYGYTF.

The chain links TRBV4-3 to TRBJ2-7; the D is unclear. Germline V gives CDR1 LGHNA, CDR2 YSLEER. The CDR3 has 14 residues. V lost 4 bases and J lost 12, with 22 bases in between. This chain's CDR3 is CASSPESDTVVRYF. The CDR3 DNA sequence: TGCGCCAGCAGCCCTGAGTCCGACACCGTGGTTAGGTACTTC.

The J gene is TRBJ2-3, the V gene TRBV7-3, with 15 positions matching TRBD2. Trimming took 5 bases from V and 5 from J; bases not matched to a gene: 5. Germline lookup yields CDR1 SGHTA and CDR2 FQGTGA. The CDR3 loop spans 16 amino acids. This CDR3 is CASSKGLAGGEDTQYF. CDR3 in DNA: TGTGCCAGCAGCAAGGGACTAGCGGGAGGAGAAGATACGCAGTATTTT.

This clone turned up a few times. This rearrangement joins TRBV7-9 to TRBJ1-2; no definite D call. Trimming shortened V by 5 bases and J by 4 bases, and 11 bases separated the two germline ends. The CDR3 spans 13 residues. Per the germline V gene, CDR1 is SEHNR and CDR2 is FQNEAQ (reference sequence). CDR3 bases: TGTGCCAGCAGCCCCTCCGGGAGCTATGGCTACACCTTC. This translates into CASSPSGSYGYTF.

This clone has just one count. The V gene is TRBV7-8, the J gene TRBJ1-1, with 9 bases that match TRBD1. The trim removed 5 bases at V and 5 bases at J, leaving 6 bases unmatched. Germline lookup yields CDR1 SGHVS and CDR2 FQNEAQ. The CDR3 contains 14 residues. CDR3 coding DNA: TGTGCCAGCAGCCCACGACAGGGGGGAACTGAAGCTTTCTTT. Its protein is CASSPRQGGTEAFF.

The gene calls are TRBV3-1 (or the pseudogene TRBV3-2) and TRBJ1-1; D ambiguous. CDR1 is LGHDT and CDR2 is YNNKEL in the germline V gene (reference sequence). This CDR3 region has 12 residues. Trimming removed 3 bases at V and 6 bases at J, with 8 bases between. CDR3 sequence (DNA): TGTGCCAGCAGCCACAGCGGACCTGAAGCTTTCTTT. It yields the protein CASSHSGPEAFF.